A single sample is the source of the 20 T cell receptor beta chains below, sequenced in a study of memory CD8 T cells in hepatitis C reinfection. The time point was: late/post reinfection, 12 to 24 weeks after detection. No in vitro expansion preceded TCR sequencing of the sorted cells. Measured with immunoSEQ multiplex PCR; TCRdb has only the in-frame clones, and not every one. This sample's table has about 100 clones. Sequenced: HCV tetramer-positive CD8+ T cells sorted from blood. The source is a woman in her thirties with hepatitis C virus infection.

This clone was found a few times. The rearrangement uses TRBV30 and TRBJ1-2, with 10 bases lining up with TRBD1. Per germline, CDR1 GTSNPN and CDR2 SVGIG (reference sequence). The CDR3 is 16 amino acids. Losses at the gene ends were 4 bases for V and 4 bases for J; bases not matched to a gene: 12. The CDR3 here is CAWTPPGTGALYGYTF. The CDR3 DNA follows: TGTGCCTGGACCCCGCCCGGGACAGGGGCCCTCTATGGCTACACCTTC.

The sample holds a few counts of this clone. This rearrangement joins TRBV10-3 to TRBJ2-1; D gene ambiguous. Trimming left V 0 bases short and J 4 bases short, with 10 bases between. The CDR3 has 15 amino acids. CDR1 and CDR2 (germline): ENHRY, SYGVKD. The CDR3 here is CAISESAVGYNEQFF. As DNA, the CDR3 is TGTGCCATCAGTGAGTCGGCGGTAGGTTACAATGAGCAGTTCTTC.

This clone was seen a few times. The chain recombines TRBV10-3 with TRBJ2-1; 7 bases align to TRBD2. Germline values: CDR1 ENHRY, CDR2 SYGVKD. The length of the CDR3 is 15 residues. The junction had 5 bases not matched to a gene; V was cut back by 0 bases and J by 6 bases. The CDR3 DNA sequence: TGTGCCATCAGTGAGTCCTCTAGCGGAAGCAATGAGCAGTTCTTC. Translating gives CAISESSSGSNEQFF.

Relative to its sample, this clone is hyperexpanded (1% or more). The chain uses TRBV7-3 and TRBJ2-3; the D gene is possibly TRBD1 (5 bases). This CDR3 region has 14 residues. Germline lookup yields CDR1 SGHTA and CDR2 FQGTGA. Trimming shortened V by 2 bases and J by 6 bases, and 12 bases separated the two germline ends. DNA for the CDR3: TGTGCCAGCAGCTTAGTGGGATCAGGGGATACGCAGTATTTT. This encodes CASSLVGSGDTQYF.

V and J are TRBV11-2 and TRBJ2-3, with 8 bases aligning to TRBD2. Per the germline V gene, CDR1 is SGHAT and CDR2 is FQNNGV. CDR3 size: 14 residues. V gave up 6 bases and J gave up 6 bases; unmatched junction bases: 8. The CDR3 reads CASRTSGQLDTQYF. Written as DNA, the CDR3 is TGTGCCAGCAGAACTAGCGGTCAGTTGGATACGCAGTATTTT.

The rearrangement uses TRBV14 and TRBJ1-2; a possible D gene is TRBD1 (5 bases). Germline V gene data show CDR1 as SGHDN and CDR2 as FVKESK. Trimming pared 4 bases from V and 2 bases from J, leaving 14 bases between. The CDR3 covers 15 residues. This CDR3 reads CASSPRGGSNYGYTF. The CDR3 DNA follows: TGTGCCAGCAGCCCACGCGGGGGTTCCAACTATGGCTACACCTTC. Together with reference TRBV14 and TRBJ1-2, the CDR3 gives the full variable domain: EAGVTQFPSHSVIEKGQTVTLRCDPISGHDNLYWYRRVMGKEIKFLLHFVKESKQDESGMPNNRFLAERTGGTYSTLKVQPAELEDSGVYFCASSPRGGSNYGYTFGSGTRLTVV.

The V call is TRBV6-1, the J call TRBJ2-7; D is possibly TRBD2 (6 bases). Germline CDR1 reads MNHNS; CDR2 reads SASEGT. Trimming cost V 3 bases and J 4 bases, with 16 bases left between them. The CDR3 has 15 residues. The CDR3 DNA reads TGTGCCAGCAGTGACACCGGGACTCACATTTACGAGCAGTACTTC. This codes for CASSDTGTHIYEQYF.

V and J are TRBV5-1 and TRBJ2-1; 15 positions agree with TRBD2. Trimming cost V 4 bases and J 2 bases; bases outside gene matches: 4. Germline CDR1 SGHRS, CDR2 YFSETQ. The CDR3 runs 17 residues. The CDR3 sequence: CASSPWTSGGAYNEQFF. The CDR3 nucleotides read TGCGCCAGCAGCCCCTGGACTAGCGGGGGGGCCTACAATGAGCAGTTCTTC.

On this clone itself: In the same sample, other DNA sequences code for this CDR3. The gene calls are TRBV7-8 and TRBJ1-2; possible D gene TRBD1, 5 bases. The ends were cut back, 1 base at V and 5 bases at J, with 11 bases in the middle. Per the germline V gene, CDR1 is SGHVS and CDR2 is FQNEAQ. The CDR3 length is 14 residues. The CDR3 DNA follows: TGTGCCAGCAGCTTAGTGACGGGGGGGTATGGCTACACCTTC. Translating it yields CASSLVTGGYGYTF.

Written as DNA, the CDR3 is TGTGCCAGCAGCTTAGATCCGGGACAGCTCTATGGCTACACCTTC. Residues: CASSLDPGQLYGYTF. This chain joins TRBV7-9 and TRBJ1-2, with 7 positions matching TRBD1. The ends lost 1 base at V and 4 bases at J; junction bases unmatched: 6. Germline assignment: CDR1 SEHNR and CDR2 FQNEAQ (reference sequence). This CDR3 spans 15 amino acids.

The chain has TRBV11-2 and TRBJ2-3; 12 positions agree with TRBD1. V shed 8 bases and J 5 bases; nucleotides not matched to a gene: 5. CDR3 size: 14 residues. The germline CDR1 and CDR2 sequences are SGHAT and FQNNGV. DNA of the CDR3: TGTGCCAGCCGGGACAGGGGGCAACTAGATACGCAGTATTTT. Its translation: CASRDRGQLDTQYF.

This clone is a singleton in its sample. The V gene is TRBV7-3, the J gene TRBJ2-5; 7 nucleotides match TRBD1. CDR1 is SGHTA and CDR2 is FQGTGA in the germline V gene. This CDR3 has 14 residues. V dropped 5 bases and J dropped 4; count of bases not matched to a gene: 7. The CDR3 reads CASSETGQLETQYF. The CDR3 coding sequence is TGTGCCAGCAGCGAGACGGGACAGCTAGAGACCCAGTACTTC.

This chain joins TRBV30 and TRBJ1-2, with 10 bases aligning to TRBD1. The germline CDR1 and CDR2 sequences are GTSNPN and SVGIG (reference sequence). V lost 3 bases to trimming and J lost 4 bases; unmatched junction nucleotides: 11. This CDR3 has 16 amino acids. The DNA for the CDR3 is TGTGCCTGGAGCGAAACCGGGACAGGGGCCCTCTATGGCTACACCTTC. The encoded protein is CAWSETGTGALYGYTF.

The V gene is TRBV19, the J gene TRBJ1-5; no reliable D call. Germline CDR1 LNHDA, CDR2 SQIVND (reference sequence). The CDR3 is 15 residues long. Trimming removed 8 bases from V and 2 bases from J, with 16 bases in between. The CDR3 sequence is CASSSRTIGNQPQHF. The CDR3 region has the DNA TGTGCCAGTTCAAGCCGCACCATTGGCAATCAGCCCCAGCATTTT. Combining the CDR3 with reference TRBV19 and TRBJ1-5 gives the whole variable domain DGGITQSPKYLFRKEGQNVTLSCEQNLNHDAMYWYRQDPGQGLRLIYYSQIVNDFQKGDIAEGYSVSREKKESFPLTVTSAQKNPTAFYLCASSSRTIGNQPQHFGDGTRLSIL.

The gene calls are TRBV7-9 and TRBJ2-3; D perhaps matches TRBD2 (5 bases). This CDR3 contains 15 residues. V dropped 10 bases and J dropped 0 bases, with 17 bases sitting between them. CDR1 is SEHNR and CDR2 is FQNEAQ in the germline V gene (reference sequence). CDR3 region: CATPERDSSTDTQYF. The CDR3 DNA reads TGTGCCACTCCAGAGAGGGATTCTAGCACAGATACGCAGTATTTT. Full variable domain (outside the CDR3, taken from reference TRBV7-9 and TRBJ2-3): DTGVSQNPRHKITKRGQNVTFRCDPISEHNRLYWYRQTLGQGPEFLTYFQNEAQLEKSRLLSDRFSAERPKGSFSTLEIQRTEQGDSAMYLCATPERDSSTDTQYFGPGTRLTVL.

V and J are TRBV7-2 and TRBJ2-7; 7 bases are shared with TRBD1. V lost 5 bases, J lost 5 bases, and 9 bases stayed unmatched. The CDR3 sequence is 14 residues long. Germline V gene data show CDR1 as SGHTA and CDR2 as FQGNSA. The CDR3: CASSPTGQLDEQYF. Written as DNA, the CDR3 is TGTGCCAGCAGCCCCACGGGACAGCTTGACGAGCAGTACTTC.

The table lists this clone with a count of one. The chain employs TRBV18 and TRBJ2-7, with a possible D match to TRBD1 (6 bases). CDR1 is KGHSH, CDR2 LQKENI, per germline. Trimming took off 1 base at V and 2 bases at J, with 15 bases between the two ends. The CDR3 contains 16 residues. In nucleotides, the CDR3 is TGTGCCAGCTCACCACGCCGACAGGCCCTCCCCTACGAGCAGTACTTC. Its translation is CASSPRRQALPYEQYF.

This chain connects TRBV19 to TRBJ2-1; 8 nucleotides match TRBD2. The germline V gene has CDR1 LNHDA and CDR2 SQIVND (reference sequence). The length of the CDR3 is 15 residues. The ends lost 3 bases at V and 6 bases at J; junction bases unmatched: 7. The CDR3 sequence: CASSMVSGVLNEQFF. CDR3 sequence (DNA): TGTGCCAGTAGTATGGTTAGCGGGGTTCTCAATGAGCAGTTCTTC.

This chain uses TRBV16 with TRBJ1-5; tentative D call: TRBD1 (5 bases). Germline V lookup: CDR1 KGHSY, CDR2 FQNENV. Trimming removed 0 bases from V and 7 bases from J, with 16 bases in between. This CDR3 has 16 amino acids. Here the CDR3 reads CASSQSDLTAKQPQHF. CDR3 DNA sequence: TGTGCCAGCAGCCAATCTGACTTGACAGCAAAACAGCCCCAGCATTTT.

The rearrangement links TRBV9 to TRBJ2-7, with TRBD2 matching over 8 bases. The CDR3 sequence is 16 residues long. CDR1 is SGDLS, CDR2 YYNGEE, per germline. Trimming took 0 bases from V and 0 from J; bases not matched to a gene: 5. The CDR3 region has the DNA TGTGCCAGCAGCGTAGCGACTAGCGCGAGCTCCTACGAGCAGTACTTC. This sequence encodes CASSVATSASSYEQYF.